These 22 T cell receptor beta chains originate from one sample sequenced in a study of blood T cell repertoires in COVID-19. Assay used: immunoSEQ multiplex PCR; TCRdb lists only in-frame clones, some missing. The sample holds 200,000 to 300,000 clones, 75% to 95% seen once. Sequencing input: peripheral blood. These receptors were obtained from a person under 30 with COVID-19, enrolled during active disease.

The genes are TRBV6-4 and TRBJ2-5, with D possibly matching TRBD1 (6 bases). With 6 bases removed from V and 5 bases from J, the gap between germline ends came to 16 bases. The CDR3 consists of 14 residues. Germline assignment: CDR1 MRHNA and CDR2 SNTAGT. The chain's CDR3 is CASRSRGRIETQYF. The CDR3 DNA reads as TGTGCCAGCAGAAGCAGGGGACGCATCGAGACCCAGTACTTC.

This clone was recorded once. The chain recombines TRBV28 with TRBJ1-3; possibly TRBD1 for D (5 bases). The ends were cut back, 7 bases at V and 2 bases at J, with 15 bases in the middle. The CDR3 runs 15 residues. CDR1 is MDHEN, CDR2 SYDVKM, per germline. The CDR3 DNA follows: TGTGCCAGCACCGAGGATGGGACTGCTGGAAACACCATATATTTT. This gives the protein CASTEDGTAGNTIYF.

The chain carries TRBV5-1 and TRBJ2-3, with 9 bases identical to TRBD1. Trimming cost V 0 bases and J 4 bases; bases outside gene matches: 6. This CDR3 spans 16 amino acids. CDR1 is SGHRS and CDR2 is YFSETQ in the germline V gene. This CDR3 is CASSLDRGRGADTQYF. CDR3 nucleotides: TGCGCCAGCAGCTTGGACAGGGGGCGCGGCGCAGATACGCAGTATTTT.

This clone has only one observation. This sequence joins TRBV6-5 and TRBJ1-1, with TRBD1 identical over 8 bases. The germline V gene has CDR1 MNHEY and CDR2 SVGAGI. The CDR3 spans 14 residues. V gave up 0 bases and J gave up 3 bases; unmatched junction bases: 0. CDR3: CASSYSTGDTEAFF. The CDR3 DNA reads as TGTGCCAGCAGTTACTCGACAGGGGACACTGAAGCTTTCTTT.

V is TRBV5-5 and J is TRBJ1-6; D is perhaps TRBD1 (6 bases). The CDR3 runs to 16 residues. Germline CDR1 is SGHKS and CDR2 is YYEKEE (reference sequence). V lost 1 base, J lost 5 bases, and 13 bases lay in between. As DNA, the CDR3 is TGTGCCAGCAGCTTGCTCGGGGACATTGATAATTCACCCCTCCACTTT. The encoded protein is CASSLLGDIDNSPLHF.

Worth noting for this clone: Germline and junction disagree at one end, which may indicate a read error. The chain is built from TRBV20-1 and TRBJ1-2; the D gene is possibly TRBD1 (5 bases). The germline V gene encodes CDR1 DFQATT and CDR2 SNEGSKA (reference sequence). The length of the CDR3 is 11 residues. CDR3 sequence (DNA): TGCAGTGCGGTTGGGGCCCCAGGGAACGTCTTC. It encodes CSAVGAPGNVF.

The genes are TRBV3-1 (or the pseudogene TRBV3-2) and TRBJ2-7; unclear D gene. V gave up 3 bases and J gave up 7 bases, with 7 bases separating them. The CDR3 covers 11 residues. CDR1 and CDR2 (germline): LGHDT, YNNKEL (reference sequence). CDR3 sequence reads: CASSHAREQYF. The CDR3 DNA follows: TGTGCCAGCAGCCACGCGCGAGAGCAGTACTTC.

The chain has TRBV3-1 (or the pseudogene TRBV3-2) and TRBJ1-1; D may be TRBD1 (6 bases). Trimming removed 6 bases from V and 1 base from J, with 9 bases in between. The CDR3 is 13 residues long. Germline assignment: CDR1 LGHDT and CDR2 YNNKEL (reference sequence). CDR3 in amino acids: CASSRTENTEAFF. CDR3 nucleotides: TGTGCCAGCAGTCGGACAGAGAACACTGAAGCTTTCTTT.

The rearrangement links TRBV7-6 to TRBJ2-2, with 10 bases fitting TRBD1. V shed 3 bases and J 5 bases; nucleotides not matched to a gene: 6. Germline V gene sequence: CDR1 SGHVS, CDR2 FNYEAQ. CDR3 length: 16 residues. The CDR3: CASSLKPGQGTGELFF. The DNA of the CDR3 is TGTGCCAGCAGCTTGAAACCGGGACAGGGGACCGGGGAGCTGTTTTTT.

V and J are TRBV18 and TRBJ2-1, with D unclear. Trimming removed 6 bases from V and 12 bases from J, with 24 bases in between. Per germline, CDR1 KGHSH and CDR2 LQKENI. This CDR3 region has 15 residues. As DNA, the CDR3 is TGTGCCAGCTCCGGCGACTCAGCCCTCAGTACCGGGCAGTTCTTC. Translated, it gives CASSGDSALSTGQFF.

The chain joins TRBV2 to TRBJ2-7; D is perhaps TRBD1 (7 bases). This CDR3 has 12 amino acids. Trimming took off 6 bases at V and 6 bases at J, with 12 bases between the two ends. Germline loops: CDR1 SNHLY, CDR2 FYNNEI. CDR3 in amino acids: CASREGAREQYF. In nucleotides, the CDR3 is TGTGCCAGCAGGGAGGGGGCTCGCGAGCAGTACTTC.

The sample holds one count of this clone. The J gene is TRBJ1-1, the V gene TRBV7-9; no clear D gene. V lost 5 bases, J lost 4 bases, and 17 bases lay in between. Germline CDR1 SEHNR, CDR2 FQNEAQ (reference sequence). CDR3 length equals 15 residues. The CDR3 reads CASSARVGESTEAFF. CDR3 sequence (DNA): TGTGCCAGCAGCGCCCGGGTCGGTGAAAGCACTGAAGCTTTCTTT.

The J gene is TRBJ2-7, the V gene TRBV15; the D is unclear. Trimming pared 1 base from V and 2 bases from J, leaving 6 bases between. Germline assignment: CDR1 LNHNV and CDR2 YYDKDF (reference sequence). There are 13 residues in the CDR3. CDR3: CATSRAVAYEQYF. The CDR3 nucleotides are TGTGCCACCAGCAGAGCTGTAGCCTACGAGCAGTACTTC.

The V gene is TRBV7-2, the J gene TRBJ2-7, with 8 bases aligning to TRBD1. This CDR3 region has 14 residues. Germline CDR1 is SGHTA and CDR2 is FQGNSA. J was trimmed by 4 bases and V by 3 bases; bases with no gene match: 5. CDR3 DNA sequence: TGTGCCAGCAGCTTCGGGACAGGTGTTTACGAGCAGTACTTC. Translating it yields CASSFGTGVYEQYF. Full variable domain (missing parts from reference TRBV7-2 and TRBJ2-7): GAGVSQSPSNKVTEKGKDVELRCDPISGHTALYWYRQSLGQGLEFLIYFQGNSAPDKSGLPSDRFSAERTGGSVSTLTIQRTQQEDSAVYLCASSFGTGVYEQYFGPGTRLTVT.

J is TRBJ2-7 and V is TRBV2, with 8 bases lining up with TRBD1. This CDR3 has 15 residues. The germline V gene has CDR1 SNHLY and CDR2 FYNNEI. The ends lost 5 bases at V and 4 bases at J; junction bases unmatched: 10. The CDR3 spells CASSRQRTGKYEQYF. The DNA of the CDR3 is TGTGCCAGCAGTCGTCAGAGGACAGGGAAATACGAGCAGTACTTC.

The chain has TRBV5-1 and TRBJ2-5, with TRBD1 matching over 7 bases. V was pared by 4 bases and J by 1 base, with 4 bases of the junction left unmatched. This CDR3 contains 14 residues. Germline V gene sequence: CDR1 SGHRS, CDR2 YFSETQ. CDR3 sequence: CASSKGQPQETQYF. DNA of the CDR3: TGCGCCAGCAGCAAGGGACAGCCCCAAGAGACCCAGTACTTC. Variable domain in full (rest from reference TRBV5-1 and TRBJ2-5): KAGVTQTPRYLIKTRGQQVTLSCSPISGHRSVSWYQQTPGQGLQFLFEYFSETQRNKGNFPGRFSGRQFSNSRSEMNVSTLELGDSALYLCASSKGQPQETQYFGPGTRLLVL.

The chain recombines TRBV27 with TRBJ2-1, with 7 bases lining up with TRBD2. Germline trimming cut 7 bases from V and 4 bases from J; bases unmatched to any gene: 7. The CDR3 covers 14 residues. Looked up from germline, CDR1 is MNHEY and CDR2 is SMNVEV (reference sequence). CDR3 in amino acids: CASTQSGAYNEQFF. DNA for the CDR3: TGTGCCAGCACCCAAAGCGGGGCTTACAATGAGCAGTTCTTC.

The chain has TRBV5-1 and TRBJ2-3; D not resolved. The CDR3 has 16 residues. Germline-derived CDR1 and CDR2 are SGHRS and YFSETQ. Trimming pared 4 bases from V and 2 bases from J, leaving 17 bases between. In DNA, the CDR3 is TGCGCCAGCAGCCAAGAGAACCAACCTCTCACAGATACGCAGTATTTT. Protein product: CASSQENQPLTDTQYF. Full variable domain (outside the CDR3, taken from reference TRBV5-1 and TRBJ2-3): KAGVTQTPRYLIKTRGQQVTLSCSPISGHRSVSWYQQTPGQGLQFLFEYFSETQRNKGNFPGRFSGRQFSNSRSEMNVSTLELGDSALYLCASSQENQPLTDTQYFGPGTRLTVL.

The chain uses TRBV7-3 and TRBJ2-3, with a tentative D call TRBD1 (5 bases). Germline CDR1 and CDR2: SGHTA and FQGTGA. Trimming pared 2 bases from V and 2 bases from J, leaving 8 bases between. The CDR3 has 14 residues. The CDR3 here is CASSLGAYTDTQYF. The CDR3, as DNA: TGTGCCAGCAGCTTAGGGGCTTACACAGATACGCAGTATTTT.

V usage is TRBV28 and J usage is TRBJ1-2; D not certain. Germline values: CDR1 MDHEN, CDR2 SYDVKM. The V and J ends lost 7 bases and 0 bases respectively, with 15 bases between them. The length of the CDR3 is 15 residues. Written as DNA, the CDR3 is TGTGCCAGCAACACGAGGTGGAGCTCTAACTATGGCTACACCTTC. Translated, it gives CASNTRWSSNYGYTF.

As DNA, the CDR3 is TGTGCCAGCAGCCAGACTAGCGACAATGAGCAGTTCTTC. Its protein is CASSQTSDNEQFF. The chain carries TRBV13 and TRBJ2-1; TRBD2 matches at 8 bases. This CDR3 region has 13 residues. The germline V gene encodes CDR1 PRHDT and CDR2 FYEKMQ (reference sequence). V shed 5 bases and J 5 bases; nucleotides not matched to a gene: 2.

This clone was found once. The chain joins TRBV10-1 to TRBJ2-2; 9 positions match TRBD1. Losses at the gene ends were 7 bases for V and 5 bases for J; bases not matched to a gene: 2. In germline, CDR1 is WNHNN, CDR2 SYGVQD (reference sequence). This CDR3 contains 13 residues. CDR3 in amino acids: CASTGTGTGELFF. CDR3 DNA sequence: TGCGCCAGCACCGGGACAGGGACCGGGGAGCTGTTTTTT.